The 24 T cell receptor beta chains presented below share a single source sample, sequenced in a study of blood T cell repertoires in COVID-19. The data were produced by immunoSEQ multiplex PCR, yet TCRdb's version contains in-frame clones alone and is incomplete. This repertoire shows around 75,000 clones, about 88% found once; its top ten account for approximately 19%. Sequencing input: peripheral blood. These receptors all come from a human donor in a cohort sampled during active COVID-19.

This chain uses TRBV28 with TRBJ2-1; 7 bases map to TRBD2. The germline V gene encodes CDR1 MDHEN and CDR2 SYDVKM. V trimming: 1 base; J trimming: 8 bases; junction bases outside the gene matches: 17. The CDR3 covers 18 residues. The CDR3: CASSLFFSQGGSRYEQFF. Written as DNA, the CDR3 is TGTGCCAGCAGTTTATTCTTTTCCCAGGGCGGGAGCCGCTATGAGCAGTTCTTC.

This sequence joins TRBV6-5 and TRBJ2-1, with D maybe TRBD2 (5 bases). The V end lost 8 bases, the J end lost 2 bases, and 10 bases lay between the germline ends. Germline V gives CDR1 MNHEY, CDR2 SVGAGI. There are 13 residues in the CDR3. The CDR3 loop is CASGRGAYNEQFF. For the CDR3, the DNA is TGTGCCAGCGGGAGAGGCGCCTACAATGAGCAGTTCTTC.

CDR3 bases: TGCGCCAGCAGCTCGGGACAGGGAAACATTCAGTACTTC. This encodes CASSSGQGNIQYF. The chain joins TRBV5-1 to TRBJ2-4; TRBD1 matches 9 bases. V dropped 3 bases and J dropped 6; count of bases not matched to a gene: 1. Per germline, CDR1 SGHRS and CDR2 YFSETQ. CDR3 length: 13 amino acids.

The rearrangement uses TRBV28 and TRBJ2-7; D remains unclear. The CDR3 runs to 12 residues. Germline CDR1 reads MDHEN; CDR2 reads SYDVKM. V lost 7 bases and J 4 bases, leaving 11 bases between the germline ends. The CDR3 is CASTVTGYEQYF. DNA for the CDR3: TGTGCCAGCACTGTAACTGGTTACGAGCAGTACTTC.

The chain couples TRBV28 to TRBJ2-7, with 7 positions matching TRBD1. J gave up 6 bases and V 8 bases, and 13 bases lay outside the gene matches. The CDR3 contains 14 residues. Germline values: CDR1 MDHEN, CDR2 SYDVKM. This CDR3 is CASSPGGRSSEQYF. The CDR3 nucleotides are TGTGCCAGCTCCCCAGGGGGAAGATCGAGCGAGCAGTACTTC.

The CDR3 loop is CASSPNSLVSGNTIYF. The CDR3 nucleotides read TGTGCCAGCTCACCGAACAGTCTCGTCTCTGGAAACACCATATATTTT. This rearrangement joins TRBV18 to TRBJ1-3; D gene ambiguous. The CDR3 runs 16 residues. The germline V gene encodes CDR1 KGHSH and CDR2 LQKENI. The V gene lost 3 bases and the J gene lost 0 bases, with 12 bases spanning the gap.

This clone has a count of ten or more. The chain recombines TRBV6-6 with TRBJ1-5; tentatively, D is TRBD1 (5 bases). From germline, CDR1 is MNHNY and CDR2 SVGAGI (reference sequence). With 2 bases removed from V and 2 bases from J, the gap between germline ends came to 7 bases. This CDR3 is built from 14 residues. CDR3 nucleotide sequence: TGTGCCAGCAGTTACAGGGGCGGCAATCAGCCCCAGCATTTT. Translating gives CASSYRGGNQPQHF.

The rearrangement uses TRBV7-2 and TRBJ1-2; perhaps TRBD1 as D (6 bases). The germline V gene has CDR1 SGHTA and CDR2 FQGNSA. V was clipped by 1 base and J by 1 base, with 10 bases between them. The CDR3 length is 15 residues. CDR3 sequence (DNA): TGTGCCAGCAGCTTAGGAGGGACACTTAACTATGGCTACACCTTC. Protein: CASSLGGTLNYGYTF.

This chain uses TRBV10-2 with TRBJ1-5, with a possible D match to TRBD1 (6 bases). Germline loops: CDR1 WSHSY, CDR2 SAAADI. Trimming removed 6 bases from V and 2 bases from J, with 14 bases in between. The CDR3 is 15 amino acids. The CDR3 sequence: CASRSRGDGNQPQHF. The CDR3 bases are TGCGCCAGCAGGAGCAGGGGTGACGGCAATCAGCCCCAGCATTTT.

This clone was observed at least ten times. The chain is built from TRBV5-1 and TRBJ2-1; TRBD1 agrees at 7 bases. Germline CDR1 reads SGHRS; CDR2 reads YFSETQ. This CDR3 has 13 residues. Trimming took 4 bases from V and 7 from J; bases not matched to a gene: 5. CDR3 amino acids: CASSITQGNEQFF. The CDR3 DNA sequence: TGCGCCAGCAGCATAACACAGGGGAATGAGCAGTTCTTC.

This chain links TRBV19 with TRBJ1-3; TRBD1 might be the D (5 bases). CDR1 is LNHDA and CDR2 is SQIVND in the germline V gene (reference sequence). The ends were cut back, 5 bases at V and 0 bases at J, with 8 bases in the middle. The CDR3 runs 14 residues. Written as DNA, the CDR3 is TGTGCCAGTAGTCAACAGGCCTCTGGAAACACCATATATTTT. Amino acid sequence: CASSQQASGNTIYF.

The V gene is TRBV11-2, the J gene TRBJ2-1; unclear D gene. The CDR3 length is 13 residues. The V gene lost 7 bases and the J gene lost 0 bases, with 7 bases spanning the gap. In germline, CDR1 is SGHAT, CDR2 FQNNGV. CDR3 loop: CASILNSYNEQFF. CDR3 nucleotides: TGTGCCAGCATACTTAACTCCTACAATGAGCAGTTCTTC. The variable domain in full, with the rest retrieved from reference TRBV11-2 and TRBJ2-1, is EAGVAQSPRYKIIEKRQSVAFWCNPISGHATLYWYQQILGQGPKLLIQFQNNGVVDDSQLPKDRFSAERLKGVDSTLKIQPAKLEDSAVYLCASILNSYNEQFFGPGTRLTVL.

This clone was seen a few times. This chain uses TRBV18 with TRBJ1-1; D may be TRBD1 (5 bases). Germline CDR1 reads KGHSH; CDR2 reads LQKENI. The CDR3 has 15 residues. Trimming removed 4 bases at V and 9 bases at J, with 21 bases between. In nucleotides, the CDR3 is TGTGCCAGCTCACTCCCGAGGACGCGGGGGGAGAAAGCTTTCTTT. It yields the protein CASSLPRTRGEKAFF.

This clone showed up just once. The chain recombines TRBV6-5 with TRBJ2-2; 9 bases match TRBD1. V shed 10 bases, J shed 0 bases, and the junction held 6 bases outside the gene matches. The germline CDR1 and CDR2 sequences are MNHEY and SVGAGI. The CDR3 length is 15 residues. CDR3 DNA sequence: TGTGCCACCAGAGGACAGGGGACGAACACCGGGGAGCTGTTTTTT. This translates into CATRGQGTNTGELFF.

The rearrangement joins TRBV5-1 to TRBJ1-1; 7 bases are a match to TRBD1. Germline values: CDR1 SGHRS, CDR2 YFSETQ. The J segment lost 3 bases and the V segment lost 4 bases, leaving 12 bases of the junction unmatched. The CDR3 spans 16 residues. The CDR3 DNA follows: TGCGCCAGCAGCCGAAAGGGACAGTCGGTGGACACTGAAGCTTTCTTT. This gives the protein CASSRKGQSVDTEAFF.

V and J are TRBV3-1 (or the pseudogene TRBV3-2) and TRBJ2-4; D is possibly TRBD1 (6 bases). The CDR3 consists of 14 residues. CDR1 and CDR2 (germline): LGHDT, YNNKEL (reference sequence). The V end lost 3 bases, the J end lost 2 bases, and 8 bases lay between the germline ends. The CDR3 here is CASSQRGSKNIQYF. The CDR3 region has the DNA TGTGCCAGCAGCCAGAGGGGGTCCAAAAACATTCAGTACTTC.

The chain combines TRBV7-9 with TRBJ1-3; TRBD1 aligns across 10 bases. The CDR3 runs to 15 residues. V was clipped by 3 bases and J by 14 bases; unmatched bases: 13. CDR1 and CDR2 from the germline V gene are SEHNR and FQNEAQ (reference sequence). The CDR3 region is CASSLARDRGPQLYF. The CDR3, as DNA: TGTGCCAGCAGCTTGGCCCGGGACAGGGGCCCGCAGTTATATTTT.

The V call is TRBV29-1, the J call TRBJ2-2, with 9 nucleotides matching TRBD2. The CDR3 length is 14 residues. J was trimmed by 5 bases and V by 0 bases; bases with no gene match: 1. Germline V gene data show CDR1 as SQVTM and CDR2 as ANQGSEA. As DNA, the CDR3 is TGCAGCGTTGAAGAGCGGGGGGGGACCGGGGAGCTGTTTTTT. This encodes CSVEERGGTGELFF.

The chain joins TRBV11-2 to TRBJ1-1; TRBD1 matches 10 bases. J lost 4 bases, V lost 5 bases, and 7 bases had no gene match. CDR3 length equals 15 residues. Germline CDR1 and CDR2: SGHAT and FQNNGV. CDR3: CASSARDRGVTEAFF. CDR3 nucleotides: TGTGCCAGCAGCGCTAGGGACAGGGGAGTCACTGAAGCTTTCTTT.

J is TRBJ2-1 and V is TRBV11-3; 7 bases are a match to TRBD1. V was clipped by 5 bases and J by 2 bases; unmatched bases: 3. CDR3 length: 14 residues. CDR1 and CDR2 (germline): SGHNT, YENEEA. The CDR3 reads CASSPDRAYNEQFF. Written as DNA, the CDR3 is TGTGCCAGCAGCCCCGACAGGGCCTACAATGAGCAGTTCTTC.

The chain recombines TRBV20-1 with TRBJ2-5, with 8 bases fitting TRBD2. CDR3 size: 15 residues. Germline trimming cut 3 bases from V and 2 bases from J; bases unmatched to any gene: 8. CDR1 is DFQATT and CDR2 is SNEGSKA in the germline V gene (reference sequence). The CDR3 DNA follows: TGCAGTGCTAGTCCTCCCCGGGGGGGACAAGAGACCCAGTACTTC. Translating gives CSASPPRGGQETQYF.

This sequence joins TRBV10-3 and TRBJ2-7, with a possible D match to TRBD1 (6 bases). V was pared by 4 bases and J by 4 bases, with 8 bases between. The CDR3 has 12 residues. Per the germline V gene, CDR1 is ENHRY and CDR2 is SYGVKD. The CDR3 DNA reads as TGTGCCATCAGTGCGGACAGATACGAGCAGTACTTC. Translating gives CAISADRYEQYF.

The chain links TRBV3-1 (or the pseudogene TRBV3-2) to TRBJ2-7, with 8 bases that match TRBD2. The CDR3 consists of 15 residues. CDR1 and CDR2 (germline): LGHDT, YNNKEL (reference sequence). Losses at the gene ends were 0 bases for V and 5 bases for J; bases not matched to a gene: 6. The CDR3 sequence is CASSQEGLVNHEQYF. The DNA for the CDR3 is TGTGCCAGCAGCCAAGAGGGACTAGTGAACCACGAGCAGTACTTC.

The chain couples TRBV10-2 to TRBJ1-2; the D is unclear. The germline V and J ends were trimmed by 0 bases and 7 bases, with 9 bases remaining between them. Germline V CDR1 and CDR2: WSHSY, SAAADI. The length of the CDR3 is 13 residues. The DNA of the CDR3 is TGCGCCAGCAGTGAGTCTGGCTCGGGTGGCTACACCTTC. Amino acid sequence: CASSESGSGGYTF.